This passage covers 26 T cell receptor beta chains from one sample sequenced in a study of T cell responses to AZD1222 COVID-19 vaccine. Libraries were prepared by immunoSEQ multiplex PCR; TCRdb keeps only in-frame clonotypes and omits some of them. The repertoire has about 140,000 clones, roughly 90% of them found once; the top ten carry 1.5% to 2%. This material consisted of peripheral blood, taken on day 0 of AZD1222 vaccination. The receptors shown here come from an adult in good health.

The rearrangement joins TRBV7-9 to TRBJ1-2, with D perhaps matching TRBD1 (6 bases). Germline V gene data show CDR1 as SEHNR and CDR2 as FQNEAQ (reference sequence). The CDR3 is made up of 16 amino acids. Trimming pared 5 bases from V and 7 bases from J, leaving 23 bases between. The CDR3 DNA is TGTGCCAGCAGCCTAACCCCAGGGGAGGGGAGCTTTGGCTACACCTTC. This sequence encodes CASSLTPGEGSFGYTF.

A word on this clone: Other DNA sequences within the sample encode an identical CDR3. The chain employs TRBV5-1 and TRBJ1-1; D is undetermined. The V end was cut by 0 bases, the J end by 4 bases, with 1 base between. The germline CDR1 and CDR2 sequences are SGHRS and YFSETQ. This CDR3 is 11 amino acids long. This CDR3 is CASSLGTEAFF. For the CDR3, the DNA is TGCGCCAGCAGCTTGGGCACTGAAGCTTTCTTT.

The chain recombines TRBV27 with TRBJ2-1; D possibly corresponds to TRBD2 (5 bases). The germline V gene encodes CDR1 MNHEY and CDR2 SMNVEV (reference sequence). This CDR3 spans 17 amino acids. Trimming pared 1 base from V and 0 bases from J, leaving 13 bases between. CDR3 protein: CASSLYRAVSSYNEQFF. CDR3 sequence (DNA): TGTGCCAGCAGTTTATATCGAGCGGTGAGCTCCTACAATGAGCAGTTCTTC.

The chain uses TRBV30 and TRBJ2-5; D ambiguous. With 2 bases removed from V and 9 bases from J, the gap between germline ends came to 13 bases. The CDR3 has 12 residues. The germline V gene has CDR1 GTSNPN and CDR2 SVGIG (reference sequence). The CDR3: CAWSTGPPAQYF. DNA of the CDR3: TGTGCCTGGAGTACCGGGCCACCGGCCCAGTACTTC. Drawing the rest from reference TRBV30 and TRBJ2-5, the complete variable domain is SQTIHQWPATLVQPVGSPLSLECTVEGTSNPNLYWYRQAAGRGLQLLFYSVGIGQISSEVPQNLSASRPQDRQFILSSKKLLLSDSGFYLCAWSTGPPAQYFGPGTRLLVL.

The chain links TRBV9 to TRBJ2-3, with 12 bases matching TRBD2. The CDR3 spans 18 residues. V shed 0 bases and J 3 bases; nucleotides not matched to a gene: 8. CDR1 and CDR2 (germline): SGDLS, YYNGEE. This chain's CDR3 is CASSVASDLAGGTDTQYF. Here the CDR3 DNA reads TGTGCCAGCAGCGTAGCCTCGGATCTAGCGGGAGGGACAGATACGCAGTATTTT.

The rearrangement links TRBV24-1 to TRBJ2-1; TRBD2 aligns across 8 bases. After removal of 0 bases from V and 0 bases from J, the junction contained 6 bases not matched to a gene. There are 18 residues in the CDR3. Germline V gene sequence: CDR1 KGHDR, CDR2 SFDVKD. CDR3 loop: CATSDLGVAGSSYNEQFF. The CDR3 nucleotides read TGTGCCACCAGTGATTTGGGGGTAGCGGGATCCTCCTACAATGAGCAGTTCTTC.

The chain employs TRBV6-5 and TRBJ2-7; D gene uncertain. Germline-derived CDR1 and CDR2 are MNHEY and SVGAGI. Trimming stripped 0 bases from V and 2 bases from J, with 11 bases between. The CDR3 has 15 residues. As DNA, the CDR3 is TGTGCCAGCAGTTACTCGAGAACTTATACCTACGAGCAGTACTTC. It encodes CASSYSRTYTYEQYF.

The rearrangement links TRBV27 to TRBJ2-7; D is undetermined. The V end lost 6 bases, the J end lost 5 bases, and 14 bases lay between the germline ends. The CDR3 is made up of 13 amino acids. The V gene's germline CDR1 is MNHEY and CDR2 SMNVEV (reference sequence). Here the CDR3 reads CASSRLVAHEQYF. The CDR3 DNA is TGTGCCAGCAGCCGCCTTGTAGCCCACGAGCAGTACTTC.

This chain links TRBV5-1 with TRBJ2-7; tentatively, D is TRBD1 (6 bases). CDR3 length equals 14 residues. Germline CDR1 reads SGHRS; CDR2 reads YFSETQ. V was pared by 2 bases and J by 2 bases, with 11 bases between. CDR3: CASSLQGPPYEQYF. The CDR3 nucleotides are TGCGCCAGCAGCTTACAGGGACCCCCCTACGAGCAGTACTTC.

The chain joins TRBV7-9 to TRBJ1-5; D call uncertain. V was shortened by 3 bases and J by 5 bases, with 8 bases between the two germline ends. This CDR3 comprises 13 residues. From germline, CDR1 is SEHNR and CDR2 FQNEAQ (reference sequence). This CDR3 reads CASSLYLDQPQHF. The CDR3, as DNA: TGTGCCAGCAGCTTGTATTTGGATCAGCCCCAGCATTTT.

This chain connects TRBV27 to TRBJ2-2; D is unresolved. The V end was cut by 1 base, the J end by 4 bases, with 4 bases between. The CDR3 consists of 13 residues. Germline values: CDR1 MNHEY, CDR2 SMNVEV (reference sequence). The chain's CDR3 is CASSLYPTGELFF. In nucleotides, the CDR3 is TGTGCCAGCAGTTTATACCCCACCGGGGAGCTGTTTTTT.

This chain joins TRBV28 and TRBJ2-1; 13 bases are a match to TRBD2. This CDR3 comprises 14 residues. CDR1 MDHEN and CDR2 SYDVKM come from the germline V gene. CDR3 region: CALGLAGLYNEQFF. The CDR3, as DNA: TGTGCGCTGGGACTAGCGGGACTGTACAATGAGCAGTTCTTC.

As for this clone: This clone may be a read error of a much larger clone one base away. Distinct nucleotide sequences in the sample also encode this CDR3. The rearrangement links TRBV6-4 to TRBJ2-2; D remains unclear. V gave up 0 bases and J gave up 3 bases, with 2 bases separating them. The germline gives CDR1 MRHNA, CDR2 SNTAGT. CDR3 size: 13 residues. The DNA of the CDR3 is TGTGCCAGCAGTGACTCAGACACCGGGGAGCTGTTTTTT. Translation: CASSDSDTGELFF.

The chain carries TRBV28 and TRBJ1-6; weak D call: TRBD1 (5 bases). The CDR3 is 15 residues long. Germline V lookup: CDR1 MDHEN, CDR2 SYDVKM. V dropped 3 bases and J dropped 6 bases, with 12 bases sitting between them. CDR3 sequence: CASSFPGRSNSPLHF. The CDR3 bases are TGTGCCAGCAGTTTTCCAGGGCGGAGTAATTCACCCCTCCACTTT.

The CDR3 spells CASSPVGQSYEQYF. Written as DNA, the CDR3 is TGTGCCAGCAGCCCAGTGGGACAGTCCTACGAGCAGTACTTC. The V gene is TRBV9, the J gene TRBJ2-7; 7 bases match TRBD1. CDR1 and CDR2 (germline): SGDLS, YYNGEE. Unmatched junction bases numbered 5, after V lost 4 bases and J lost 1 base. This CDR3 has 14 residues.

This rearrangement joins TRBV5-4 to TRBJ1-2; D is ambiguous. Germline CDR1 SGHNT, CDR2 YYREEE (reference sequence). The V gene lost 1 base and the J gene lost 6 bases, with 10 bases spanning the gap. CDR3 length equals 13 residues. CDR3 residues: CASSLIGINGYTF. The CDR3 nucleotides are TGTGCCAGCAGCTTGATAGGGATAAATGGCTACACCTTC.

The V gene is TRBV5-1, the J gene TRBJ2-1, with TRBD2 identical over 13 bases. This CDR3 is 17 amino acids long. The junction had 4 bases not matched to a gene; V was cut back by 3 bases and J by 1 base. Germline V gives CDR1 SGHRS, CDR2 YFSETQ. CDR3 nucleotides: TGCGCCAGCAGCTGGGGACTAGCGGGGAGTTCCTACAATGAGCAGTTCTTC. It yields the protein CASSWGLAGSSYNEQFF. Variable domain in full (rest from reference TRBV5-1 and TRBJ2-1): KAGVTQTPRYLIKTRGQQVTLSCSPISGHRSVSWYQQTPGQGLQFLFEYFSETQRNKGNFPGRFSGRQFSNSRSEMNVSTLELGDSALYLCASSWGLAGSSYNEQFFGPGTRLTVL.

The V call is TRBV4-1, the J call TRBJ1-1; TRBD1 might be the D (6 bases). V gave up 0 bases and J gave up 1 base, with 12 bases separating them. Germline V lookup: CDR1 MGHRA, CDR2 YSYEKL. The CDR3 sequence is 16 residues long. In nucleotides, the CDR3 is TGCGCCAGCAGCCAAGATTTGAGGGGGAGGAACACTGAAGCTTTCTTT. Translated: CASSQDLRGRNTEAFF.

The rearrangement joins TRBV27 to TRBJ2-7; 9 bases map to TRBD1. CDR1 is MNHEY and CDR2 is SMNVEV in the germline V gene (reference sequence). J was trimmed by 0 bases and V by 5 bases; bases with no gene match: 8. The CDR3 has 16 residues. CDR3 residues: CASSPSTGGYSYEQYF. CDR3 nucleotide sequence: TGTGCCAGCAGTCCCTCGACAGGGGGGTACTCCTACGAGCAGTACTTC.

J is TRBJ1-2 and V is TRBV6-5; TRBD1 agrees at 7 bases. Germline V lookup: CDR1 MNHEY, CDR2 SVGAGI. Trimming at V came to 1 base and at J to 6 bases, leaving 2 bases not matched to a gene. This CDR3 has 13 amino acids. The CDR3 DNA is TGTGCCAGCAGTTACTGGACAGGTGATGGCTACACCTTC. It translates to CASSYWTGDGYTF.

This chain uses TRBV5-4 with TRBJ1-1; the D is unclear. The CDR3 has 13 amino acids. The germline V and J ends were trimmed by 0 bases and 10 bases, with 13 bases remaining between them. Germline values: CDR1 SGHNT, CDR2 YYREEE (reference sequence). CDR3 nucleotide sequence: TGTGCCAGCAGCTTGGATCTGGAGAGGGTAGCTTTCTTT. Amino acids: CASSLDLERVAFF.

The rearrangement links TRBV5-6 to TRBJ2-1, with TRBD2 matching over 8 bases. CDR3 size: 16 residues. V shed 0 bases, J shed 6 bases, and the junction held 8 bases outside the gene matches. Germline V gene lookup returns CDR1 SGHDT and CDR2 YYEEEE. This CDR3 reads CASSLEGSGISNEQFF. In DNA form, the CDR3 reads TGTGCCAGCAGCTTGGAGGGTAGCGGGATTAGCAATGAGCAGTTCTTC.

This clone has only one observation. The chain recombines TRBV27 with TRBJ2-5; a weak D match, TRBD2 (6 bases). V was pared by 6 bases and J by 5 bases, with 10 bases between. Germline V gives CDR1 MNHEY, CDR2 SMNVEV (reference sequence). The CDR3 runs 12 residues. The CDR3 DNA follows: TGTGCCAGCAGCTTGGAGGGGGAGACCCAGTACTTC. This translates into CASSLEGETQYF.

The chain joins TRBV7-8 to TRBJ2-7, with D possibly being TRBD1 or TRBD2 (5 bases each). Germline V gene sequence: CDR1 SGHVS, CDR2 FQNEAQ. CDR3 length: 14 amino acids. V dropped 5 bases and J dropped 1 base, with 12 bases sitting between them. CDR3 nucleotides: TGTGCCAGCAGCCCCAGGGACCTGTCCTACGAGCAGTACTTC. Encoded protein: CASSPRDLSYEQYF.

This sequence joins TRBV30 and TRBJ2-6; TRBD1 or TRBD2 may be the D gene (6 bases each). This CDR3 has 16 amino acids. Germline CDR1 reads GTSNPN; CDR2 reads SVGIG (reference sequence). Trimming took 2 bases from V and 2 from J, leaving 13 bases between them. CDR3 nucleotide sequence: TGTGCCTGGAGTATGGGGGGCTGGGCTGGGGCCAACGTCCTGACTTTC. Translated: CAWSMGGWAGANVLTF.

This chain joins TRBV3-1 (or the pseudogene TRBV3-2) and TRBJ2-2; D possibly corresponds to TRBD2 (6 bases). The CDR3 loop spans 15 amino acids. Trimming removed 0 bases at V and 7 bases at J, with 12 bases between. CDR1 is LGHDT and CDR2 is YNNKEL in the germline V gene (reference sequence). In DNA form, the CDR3 reads TGTGCCAGCAGCCAAGATTGGAGGGGAGTCGGGGAGCTGTTTTTT. It specifies CASSQDWRGVGELFF.